These T cell receptor beta chains were read from a single sample in a study of T cells in Graves' hyperthyroidism and ophthalmopathy. TCRdb passed the multiplex PCR reads through MiXCR, listing each CDR3 protein once. The data show tens of thousands of distinct CDR3 sequences, with about 53% seen just once and around a third held by the top ten. Material for sequencing was peripheral blood or thyroid tissue (not recorded which). The receptors here all came from a young man with Graves' hyperthyroidism. Each CDR3 is given with its conserved first and last residue. A D gene is named only where the DNA matches it firmly. Clone size is not always given. Where it is, it says once, few, many or a class for expanded clones.

15	TRBV9	TRBD1	-	TRBJ1-4	TGTGCCAGCAGCCTCCGACAGGGGGCGAGTGAAAAACTGTTTTTT	CASSLRQGASEKLFF
15	TRBV7-9	TRBD1	-	TRBJ2-5	TGTGCCAGCAGCGGGACAGGGGCAGTCCAAGAGACCCAGTACTTC	CASSGTGAVQETQYF
15	TRBV19	TRBD2	-	TRBJ2-7	TGTGCCAGTAGTATGCGGTCTAGCGGGACCTACGAGCAGTACTTC	CASSMRSSGTYEQYF
11	TRBV7-9	-	-	TRBJ1-2	TGTGCCAGCAGCCCCGGCTATGGCTACACCTTC	CASSPGYGYTF
15	TRBV27	TRBD1	many	TRBJ2-7	TGTGCCAGCAGTTTATACTTCGGACAGGGCTTCGAGCAGTACTTC	CASSLYFGQGFEQYF
15	TRBV7-2	-	-	TRBJ1-6	TGTGCCAGCAACCCCGCGGGGGTCTATAACCCACCCCTCCACTTT	CASNPAGVYNPPLHF
16	TRBV7-8	-	many	TRBJ2-3	TGTGCCAGCAGCACTTCTAGCCGTCTAGCAGGGGCTACGCAGTATTTT	CASSTSSRLAGATQYF
13	TRBV7-8	-	many	TRBJ2-2	TGTGCCAGCAGCTTAGGGTACACCGGGGAGCTGTTTTTT	CASSLGYTGELFF
14	TRBV15	-	-	TRBJ1-5	TGTGCCACCAGCCGGGGCCTTAGGAATCAGCCCCAGCATTTT	CATSRGLRNQPQHF
15	TRBV5-1	TRBD1	few	TRBJ2-3	TGCGCCAGCAGATCCGGGACAGGGGGCTTGTATACGCAGTATTTT	CASRSGTGGLYTQYF
17	TRBV7-2	-	-	TRBJ1-2	TGTGCCAGCAGCACCCGGCTCCCCAGGGGTCTTAACTATGGCTACACCTTT	CASSTRLPRGLNYGYTF
14	TRBV7-2	-	many	TRBJ1-2	TGTGCCAGCAGCTTAGCTCCCGCTAACTATGGCTACACCTTC	CASSLAPANYGYTF
19	TRBV5-6	TRBD2	-	TRBJ2-5	TGTGCCAGCAGCTCCCCGGGACTAGCGGGAGAAAGAAGACAAGAGACCCAGTACTTC	CASSSPGLAGERRQETQYF
15	TRBV7-6	TRBD1	once	TRBJ2-2	TGTGCCAGCAGCTCCGGACAGGGCGGGACCGGGGAGCTGTTTTTT	CASSSGQGGTGELFF
14	TRBV20-1	TRBD1	-	TRBJ2-5	TGCAGTGCTAGTTGGCAGGGGGCTGGAGAGACCCAGTACTTC	CSASWQGAGETQYF
16	TRBV11-2	-	-	TRBJ2-7	TGTGCCAGCAGCTTAGGCATGGGTCCGGAGACCTACGAGCAGTACTTC	CASSLGMGPETYEQYF
15	TRBV29-1	TRBD1	-	TRBJ2-5	TGCAGCGGGCGGACCGACAGGGTGGTAGGAGAGACCCAGTACTTC	CSGRTDRVVGETQYF
15	TRBV7-2	-	many	TRBJ2-3	TGTGCCAGCAGCTTGGGCGGGACGGGAACAGATACGCAGTATTTT	CASSLGGTGTDTQYF
12	TRBV15	-	-	TRBJ1-6	TGTGCCACCAGCAGAGTCAATTCACCCCTCCACTTT	CATSRVNSPLHF
13	TRBV6-2/TRBV6-3	-	many	TRBJ1-2	TGTGCCAGCAGTGACTTGCCTAACTATGGCTACACCTTC	CASSDLPNYGYTF
16	TRBV4-1	TRBD1	many	TRBJ1-2	TGCGCCAGCAGCCAGTCGGAGGGACAGGTGGTCTATGGCTACACCTTC	CASSQSEGQVVYGYTF
12	TRBV12-3/TRBV12-4	-	many	TRBJ1-5	TGTGCCAGCAGTTTTGGGGGGCAGCCCCAGCATTTT	CASSFGGQPQHF
15	TRBV5-1	-	-	TRBJ1-1	TGCGCCAGCAGCTTATTCCCGGGACAGAACACTGAAGCTTTCTTT	CASSLFPGQNTEAFF
15	TRBV12-3/TRBV12-4	-	many	TRBJ2-3	TGTGCCAGCAGTCGACACCCCGATTGGAGGGATACGCAGTATTTT	CASSRHPDWRDTQYF
14	TRBV19	-	many	TRBJ1-2	TGTGCCAGTAGTATTTTTGACGGGAACTATGGCTACACCTTC	CASSIFDGNYGYTF
16	TRBV5-1	-	many	TRBJ1-4	TGCGCCAGCAGCTTGGACGCAGTCGGAGGAGGGGAAAAACTGTTTTTT	CASSLDAVGGGEKLFF
15	TRBV7-2	-	medium-sized	TRBJ2-5	TGTGCCAGCAGCCAAGCTGGGGCCGGCAGCAAGACCCAGTACTTC	CASSQAGAGSKTQYF
14	TRBV7-9	-	-	TRBJ1-5	TGTGCCAGCAGCTTAGGTGGGTTGGCTCAGCCCCAGCATTTT	CASSLGGLAQPQHF
15	TRBV10-3	TRBD1	-	TRBJ2-7	TGTGCCATCGGACCAGGGGGCGAGGGCTCCTACGAGCAGTACTTC	CAIGPGGEGSYEQYF
14	TRBV4-1	-	many	TRBJ1-4	TGCGCCAGCAGCCAACTAGCAACTAATGAAAAACTGTTTTTT	CASSQLATNEKLFF
14	TRBV7-7	-	-	TRBJ2-2	TGTGCCTGCAGCCATCTAGCGACCGGAGGGGAGCTGTTTTTT	CACSHLATGGELFF
13	TRBV20-1	TRBD1	-	TRBJ2-7	TGCAGTGCTAGAGGACAGGGGAGGTGGGAGCAGTACTTC	CSARGQGRWEQYF
14	TRBV12-3/TRBV12-4	TRBD2	many	TRBJ2-2	TGTGCCAGCACAGCGGGAGGGCGAATCGGGGAGCTGTTTTTT	CASTAGGRIGELFF
15	TRBV7-8	TRBD1	-	TRBJ1-3	TGTGCCAGCAGCCTAGGACAGGGGGCTGGAAACACCATATATTTT	CASSLGQGAGNTIYF
14	TRBV19	-	many	TRBJ2-7	TGTGCCAGTAGGCCAGGGTGGCGGGAAGACGAGCAGTACTTC	CASRPGWREDEQYF
16	TRBV10-3	TRBD1	once	TRBJ1-1	TGTGCCATCTGGACAGGGTCTGCCGGAAAGACCACTGAAGCTTTCTTT	CAIWTGSAGKTTEAFF
13	TRBV19	-	many	TRBJ1-1	TGTGCCAGTAGTCAGGTCCGGGGTACTGAAGCTTTCTTT	CASSQVRGTEAFF
13	TRBV20-1	TRBD1	once	TRBJ1-2	TGCAGTGCTGGGCCCACGGACAGGGACGGGTACACCTTC	CSAGPTDRDGYTF